In its sample, the clone carrying this T cell receptor beta chain was seen a few times. Its antigen remains unknown. This CDR3 is 15 amino acids long. V gave up 6 bases and J gave up 1 base; unmatched junction bases: 7. Germline CDR1 is SQVTM and CDR2 is ANQGSEA. This sample is drawn from a study of T-cell memory formation after mild COVID-19. Study overall: Among the donors, TCR clusters were largely specific to each donor.

Study-wide results and caveats: CD4+ contracting clones were found mainly in CM and EM, and CD8+ ones in EMRA. A subset of responding clones appeared in pre-infection memory, suggesting cross-reactive memory joined.

TCRdb used MiXCR to reprocess the 5' RACE reads, holding one entry per CDR3 protein. The data show hundreds of thousands of distinct CDR3 sequences, around 17% seen once. Sequencing was carried out using PBMCs or a T cell subset sorted from them (not recorded which). The chain links TRBV29-1 to TRBJ2-2, with 8 nucleotides matching TRBD2. The clonotype comes from an adult woman who had mild COVID-19 (a few samples of this study predate the infection). Cell type and time point are not known. Written as DNA, the CDR3 is TGCAGCGTCGAGTTAGCGGGGTGGAACACCGGGGAGCTGTTTTTT. Its translation: CSVELAGWNTGELFF.